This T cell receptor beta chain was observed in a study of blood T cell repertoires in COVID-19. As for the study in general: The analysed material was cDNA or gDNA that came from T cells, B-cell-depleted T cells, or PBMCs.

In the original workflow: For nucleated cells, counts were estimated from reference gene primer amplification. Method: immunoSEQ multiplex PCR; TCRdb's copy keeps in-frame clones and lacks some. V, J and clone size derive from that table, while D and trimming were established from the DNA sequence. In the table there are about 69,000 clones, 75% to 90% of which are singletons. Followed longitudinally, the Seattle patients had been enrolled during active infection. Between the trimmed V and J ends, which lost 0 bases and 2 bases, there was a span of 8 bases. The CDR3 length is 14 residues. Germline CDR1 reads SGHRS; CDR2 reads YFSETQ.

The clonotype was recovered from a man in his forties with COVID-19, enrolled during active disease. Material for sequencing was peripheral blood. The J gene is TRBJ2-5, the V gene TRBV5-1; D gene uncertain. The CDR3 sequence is CASSLESKQETQYF. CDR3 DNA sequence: TGCGCCAGCAGCTTGGAGTCTAAACAAGAGACCCAGTACTTC.